This T cell receptor beta chain was captured by sequencing in a study of shared clonotypes between healthy human individuals. A remark on this clone: Given a far larger clone just one base away, this is likely a sequencing read error.

Germline values: CDR1 MNHEY, CDR2 SMNVEV (reference sequence). The CDR3 is 16 residues long. The team ran DNA from unsorted PBMCs on ten immunoSEQ deep assay plates for sequencing. Using immunoSEQ multiplex PCR, the repertoire was profiled, and TCRdb retains in-frame clones only, with some absent. The sample has approximately 500,000 clones, around 73% seen once; the top ten hold around 13%. Participating donors were healthy, HIV-negative adults free of recent acute infections or vaccinations. The sequence derives from a woman aged 40 to 50 in good health. Some clones in this sample may be carry-over from other donors' samples. The chain combines TRBV27 with TRBJ2-1; TRBD2 is a possible D gene (5 bases). The specimen sequenced was PBMCs. CDR3 sequence (DNA): TGTGCCAGCAGTTACCCTCACGGAGGTTCCTACGATGAGCAGTTCTTC. It yields the protein CASSYPHGGSYDEQFF.